This T cell receptor (beta chain) was captured in a study of beta chain features in type 1 diabetes. Study in general: Age, gender, cell numbers and subset yield matched between patients and controls. Findings and caveats of the study: A possible short-template PCR bias applies equally to patients and controls. People with Type 1 diabetes carried modestly yet significantly shorter TCRB CDR3s in all four CD4+ subsets.

cDNA synthesis used the whole RNA isolate, giving expressed TCRB sequences. Method: immunoSEQ multiplex PCR; TCRdb's copy keeps in-frame clones and lacks some. The repertoire consists of a few hundred thousand clones, with around 16% occurring once and the leading ten covering roughly 0.08%. Details on this clone: The antigen is unknown.

The germline V gene encodes CDR1 SNHLY and CDR2 FYNNEI. The trim removed 0 bases at V and 5 bases at J, leaving 10 bases unmatched. The CDR3 totals 17 residues. The source material was naive CD4+ T cells from blood. The V call is TRBV2, the J call TRBJ2-7; 10 positions agree with TRBD1. This clonotype was obtained from a young man with type 1 diabetes. CDR3: CASSEAPSGTGDNEQYF. DNA of the CDR3: TGTGCCAGCAGTGAAGCGCCTTCCGGGACAGGGGACAACGAGCAGTACTTC.